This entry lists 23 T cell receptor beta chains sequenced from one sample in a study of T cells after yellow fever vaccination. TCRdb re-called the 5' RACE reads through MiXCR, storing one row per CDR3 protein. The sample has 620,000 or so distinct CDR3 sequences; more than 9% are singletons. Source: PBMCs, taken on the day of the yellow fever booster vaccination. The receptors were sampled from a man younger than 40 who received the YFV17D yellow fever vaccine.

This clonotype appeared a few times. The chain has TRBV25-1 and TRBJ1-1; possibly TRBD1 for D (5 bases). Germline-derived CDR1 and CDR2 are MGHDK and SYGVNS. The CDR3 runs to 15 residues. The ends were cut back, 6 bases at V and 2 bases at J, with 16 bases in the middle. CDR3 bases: TGTGCCAGCAGCGGTCTCCTAAGGGGTAACACTGAAGCTTTCTTT. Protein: CASSGLLRGNTEAFF.

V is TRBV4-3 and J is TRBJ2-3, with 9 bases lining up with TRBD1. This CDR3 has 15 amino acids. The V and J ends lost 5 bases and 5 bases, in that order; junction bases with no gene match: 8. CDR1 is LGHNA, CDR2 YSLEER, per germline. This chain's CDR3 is CASSYWTGAGDTQYF. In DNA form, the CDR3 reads TGCGCCAGCAGCTATTGGACAGGGGCTGGAGATACGCAGTATTTT.

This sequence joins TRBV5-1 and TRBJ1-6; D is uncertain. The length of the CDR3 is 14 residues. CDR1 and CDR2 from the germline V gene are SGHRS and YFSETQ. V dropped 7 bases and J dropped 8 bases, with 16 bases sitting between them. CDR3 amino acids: CASSEGYGDSPLHF. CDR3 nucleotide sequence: TGCGCCAGCTCTGAAGGGTACGGGGATTCACCCCTCCACTTT. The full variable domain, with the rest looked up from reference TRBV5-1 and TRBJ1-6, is KAGVTQTPRYLIKTRGQQVTLSCSPISGHRSVSWYQQTPGQGLQFLFEYFSETQRNKGNFPGRFSGRQFSNSRSEMNVSTLELGDSALYLCASSEGYGDSPLHFGNGTRLTVT.

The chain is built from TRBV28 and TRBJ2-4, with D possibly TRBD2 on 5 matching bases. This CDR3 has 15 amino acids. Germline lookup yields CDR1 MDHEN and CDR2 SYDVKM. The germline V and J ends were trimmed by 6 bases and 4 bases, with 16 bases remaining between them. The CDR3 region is CASSRPLASKNIQYF. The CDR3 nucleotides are TGTGCCAGCAGCCGTCCTCTAGCTTCGAAAAACATTCAGTACTTC.

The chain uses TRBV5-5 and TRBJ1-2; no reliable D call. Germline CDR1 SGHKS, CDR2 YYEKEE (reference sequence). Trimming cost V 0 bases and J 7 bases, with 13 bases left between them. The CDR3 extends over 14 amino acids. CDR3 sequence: CASSLGPLNTGYTF. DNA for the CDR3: TGTGCCAGCAGCTTGGGGCCCTTGAATACTGGCTACACCTTC.

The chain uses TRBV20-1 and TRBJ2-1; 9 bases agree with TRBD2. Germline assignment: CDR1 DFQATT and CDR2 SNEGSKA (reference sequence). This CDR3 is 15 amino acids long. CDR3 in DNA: TGCAGCGCGACTAGCGGAGGGGGCTCCTACAATGAGCAGTTCTTC. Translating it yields CSATSGGGSYNEQFF.

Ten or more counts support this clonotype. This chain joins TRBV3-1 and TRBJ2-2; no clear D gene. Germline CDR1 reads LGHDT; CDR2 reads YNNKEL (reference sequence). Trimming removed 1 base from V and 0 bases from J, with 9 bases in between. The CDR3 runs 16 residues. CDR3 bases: TGTGCCAGCAGCCAAGGTCATAACTCGAACACCGGGGAGCTGTTTTTT. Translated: CASSQGHNSNTGELFF.

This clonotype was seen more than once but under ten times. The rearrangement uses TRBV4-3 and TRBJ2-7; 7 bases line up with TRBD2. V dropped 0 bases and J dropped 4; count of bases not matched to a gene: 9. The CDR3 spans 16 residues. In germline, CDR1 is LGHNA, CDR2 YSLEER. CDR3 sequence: CASSQDSRTRQYEQYF. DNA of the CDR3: TGCGCCAGCAGCCAAGATTCTAGGACTAGGCAATACGAGCAGTACTTC.

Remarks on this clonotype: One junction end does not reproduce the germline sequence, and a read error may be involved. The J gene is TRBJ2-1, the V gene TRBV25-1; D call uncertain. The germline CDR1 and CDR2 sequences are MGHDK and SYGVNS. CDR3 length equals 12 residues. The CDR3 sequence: CASSEFGNEKFF. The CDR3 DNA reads TGTGCCAGCAGTGAATTTGGAAATGAGAAGTTCTTC.

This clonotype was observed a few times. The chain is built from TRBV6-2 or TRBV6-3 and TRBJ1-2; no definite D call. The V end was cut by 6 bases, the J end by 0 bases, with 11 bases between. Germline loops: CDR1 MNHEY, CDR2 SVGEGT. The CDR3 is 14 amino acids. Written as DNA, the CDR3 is TGTGCCAGCAGCCAGGCCGGATCTAACTATGGCTACACCTTC. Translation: CASSQAGSNYGYTF.

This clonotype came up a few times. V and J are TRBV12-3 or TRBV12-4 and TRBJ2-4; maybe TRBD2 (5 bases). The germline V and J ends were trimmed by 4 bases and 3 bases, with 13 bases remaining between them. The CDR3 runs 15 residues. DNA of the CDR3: TGTGCCAGCAGTTCACAACTAGGGAACAAAAACATTCAGTACTTC. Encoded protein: CASSSQLGNKNIQYF.

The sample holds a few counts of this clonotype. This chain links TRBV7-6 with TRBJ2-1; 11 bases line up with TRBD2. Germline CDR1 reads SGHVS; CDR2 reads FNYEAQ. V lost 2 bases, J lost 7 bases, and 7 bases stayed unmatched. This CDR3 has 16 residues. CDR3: CASSLTRTSGSNEQFF. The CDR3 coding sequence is TGTGCCAGCAGCTTAACTAGGACTAGCGGGTCTAATGAGCAGTTCTTC.

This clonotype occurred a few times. CDR3: CASRGDRVGNQPQHF. The CDR3 DNA reads TGTGCCAGCAGAGGAGACAGGGTTGGAAATCAGCCCCAGCATTTT. This chain uses TRBV6-2 or TRBV6-3 with TRBJ1-5, with 7 bases lining up with TRBD1. The CDR3 covers 15 residues. The germline V gene encodes CDR1 MNHEY and CDR2 SVGEGT. V dropped 6 bases and J dropped 4; count of bases not matched to a gene: 9.

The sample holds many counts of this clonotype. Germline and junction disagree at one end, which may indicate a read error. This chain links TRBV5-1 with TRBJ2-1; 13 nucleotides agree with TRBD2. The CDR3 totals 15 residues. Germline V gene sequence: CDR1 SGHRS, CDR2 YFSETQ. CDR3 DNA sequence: TGTGCCAGCAGCTTAGGGACTAGCGGGAACAATGAGCAGTTCTTC. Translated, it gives CASSLGTSGNNEQFF.

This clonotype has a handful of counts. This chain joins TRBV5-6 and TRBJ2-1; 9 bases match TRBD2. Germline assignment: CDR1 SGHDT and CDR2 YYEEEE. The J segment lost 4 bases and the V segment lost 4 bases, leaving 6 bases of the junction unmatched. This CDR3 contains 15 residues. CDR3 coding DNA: TGTGCCAGCAGCGGCGCGGGAGGGCCGTACAATGAGCAGTTCTTC. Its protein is CASSGAGGPYNEQFF. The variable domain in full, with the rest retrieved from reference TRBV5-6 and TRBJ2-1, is DAGVTQSPTHLIKTRGQQVTLRCSPKSGHDTVSWYQQALGQGPQFIFQYYEEEERQRGNFPDRFSGHQFPNYSSELNVNALLLGDSALYLCASSGAGGPYNEQFFGPGTRLTVL.

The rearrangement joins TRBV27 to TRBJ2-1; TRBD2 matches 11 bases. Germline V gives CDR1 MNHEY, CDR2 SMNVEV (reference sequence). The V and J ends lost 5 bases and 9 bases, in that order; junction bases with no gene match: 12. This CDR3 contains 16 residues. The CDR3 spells CASSLGLAGGGFEQFF. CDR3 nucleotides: TGTGCCAGCAGTCTAGGATTAGCGGGAGGGGGCTTTGAGCAGTTCTTC.

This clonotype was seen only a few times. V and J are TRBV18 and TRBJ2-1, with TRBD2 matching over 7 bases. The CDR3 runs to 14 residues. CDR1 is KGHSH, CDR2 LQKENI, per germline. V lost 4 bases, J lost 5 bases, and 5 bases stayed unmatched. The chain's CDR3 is CASSLTGGHNEQFF. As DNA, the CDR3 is TGTGCCAGCTCACTTACGGGAGGACACAATGAGCAGTTCTTC.

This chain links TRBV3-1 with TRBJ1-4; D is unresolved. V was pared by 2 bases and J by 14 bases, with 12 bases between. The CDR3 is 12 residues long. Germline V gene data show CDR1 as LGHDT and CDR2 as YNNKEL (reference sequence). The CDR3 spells CASSQKGIMLFF. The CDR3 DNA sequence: TGTGCCAGCAGCCAAAAGGGAATAATGCTGTTTTTT.

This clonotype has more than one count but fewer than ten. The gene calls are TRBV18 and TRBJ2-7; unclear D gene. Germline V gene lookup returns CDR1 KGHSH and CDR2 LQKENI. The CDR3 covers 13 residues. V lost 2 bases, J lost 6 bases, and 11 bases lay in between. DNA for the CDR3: TGTGCCAGCTCACCATTTTACGCCGGCGAGCAGTACTTC. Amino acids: CASSPFYAGEQYF.

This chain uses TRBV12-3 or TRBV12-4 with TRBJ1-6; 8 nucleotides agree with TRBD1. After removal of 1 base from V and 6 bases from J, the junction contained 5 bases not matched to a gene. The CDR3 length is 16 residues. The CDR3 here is CASSLGGQGINSPLHF. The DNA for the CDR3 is TGTGCCAGCAGTTTAGGCGGACAGGGTATTAATTCACCCCTCCACTTT.

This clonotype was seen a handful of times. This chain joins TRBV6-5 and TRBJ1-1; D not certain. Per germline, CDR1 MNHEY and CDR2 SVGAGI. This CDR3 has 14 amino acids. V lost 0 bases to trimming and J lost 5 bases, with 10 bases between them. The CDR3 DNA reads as TGTGCCAGCAGTTACTCCAGCGCCGGGACTGAAGCTTTCTTT. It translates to CASSYSSAGTEAFF.

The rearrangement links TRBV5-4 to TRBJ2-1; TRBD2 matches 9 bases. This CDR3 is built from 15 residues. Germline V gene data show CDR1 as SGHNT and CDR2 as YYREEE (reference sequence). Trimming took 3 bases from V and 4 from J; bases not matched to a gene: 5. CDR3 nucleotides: TGTGCCAGCAGCTCTAGCGGGGACGGGTACAATGAGCAGTTCTTC. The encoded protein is CASSSSGDGYNEQFF.

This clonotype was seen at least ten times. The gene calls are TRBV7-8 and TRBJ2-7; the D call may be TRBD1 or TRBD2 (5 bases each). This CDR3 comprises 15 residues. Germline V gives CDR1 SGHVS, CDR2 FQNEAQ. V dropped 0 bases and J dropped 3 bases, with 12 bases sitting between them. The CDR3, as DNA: TGTGCCAGCAGCTTAGCGGAGAGGGGCCGCTACGAGCAGTACTTC. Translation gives CASSLAERGRYEQYF.